This T cell receptor beta chain was captured in a study of PD-1 blockade in classical Hodgkin lymphoma. Overall study findings and caveats: Diversity similar to that of newly diagnosed patients was seen at baseline in complete responders. Significantly greater TCR diversity emerged by C4D1 in CD4+ cells but not CD8+ cells.

Regarding this clone: Its specificity is unknown.

TCRdb keeps only in-frame clones here, not all; method: immunoSEQ multiplex PCR. The repertoire has more than 30,000 clones, over 65% of them found once; the top ten carry 16%. Every single patient, without exception, relapsed after autologous stem cell transplantation, and brentuximab vedotin exposure varied. The CDR3 has 14 amino acids. Germline CDR1 and CDR2: KGHSH and LQKENI. Trimming cost V 8 bases and J 2 bases, with 15 bases left between them. This sequence originates from a human donor with classical Hodgkin lymphoma. The sample consisted of peripheral blood mononuclear cells (PBMCs), taken before the second cycle of nivolumab. The rearrangement uses TRBV18 and TRBJ2-5; no definite D call. The CDR3 DNA is TGTGCCAGCCAGGCATGGGCAACTCAAGAGACCCAGTACTTC. This gives the protein CASQAWATQETQYF.